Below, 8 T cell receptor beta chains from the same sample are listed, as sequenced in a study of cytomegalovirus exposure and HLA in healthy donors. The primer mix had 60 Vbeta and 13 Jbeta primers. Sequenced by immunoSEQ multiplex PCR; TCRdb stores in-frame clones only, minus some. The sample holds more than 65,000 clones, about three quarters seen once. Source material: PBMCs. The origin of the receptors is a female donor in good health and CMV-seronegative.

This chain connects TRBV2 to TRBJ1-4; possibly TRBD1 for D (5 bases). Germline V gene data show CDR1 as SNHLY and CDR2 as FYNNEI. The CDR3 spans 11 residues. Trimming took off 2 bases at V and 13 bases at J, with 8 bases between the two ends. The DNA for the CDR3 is TGTGCCAGCAGTGAAAGGGGCGGACTGTTTTTT. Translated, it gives CASSERGGLFF. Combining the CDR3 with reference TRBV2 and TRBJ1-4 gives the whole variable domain EPEVTQTPSHQVTQMGQEVILRCVPISNHLYFYWYRQILGQKVEFLVSFYNNEISEKSEIFDDQFSVERPDGSNFTLKIRSTKLEDSAMYFCASSERGGLFFGSGTQLSVL.

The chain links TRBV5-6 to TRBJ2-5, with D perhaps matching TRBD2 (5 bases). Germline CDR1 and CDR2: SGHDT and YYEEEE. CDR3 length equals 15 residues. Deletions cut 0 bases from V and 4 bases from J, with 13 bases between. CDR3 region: CASSLAPGSGETQYF. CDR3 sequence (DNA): TGTGCCAGCAGCTTGGCCCCGGGGAGTGGAGAGACCCAGTACTTC.

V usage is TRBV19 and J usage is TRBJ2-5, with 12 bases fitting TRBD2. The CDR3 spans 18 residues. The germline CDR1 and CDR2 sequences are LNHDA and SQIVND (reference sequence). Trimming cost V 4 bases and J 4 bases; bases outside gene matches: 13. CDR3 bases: TGTGCCAGTAGTACAATTCCTAGCGGGGGGGCTCTGGTAGAGACCCAGTACTTC. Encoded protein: CASSTIPSGGALVETQYF.

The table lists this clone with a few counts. The CDR3 DNA reads as TGTGCCAGCAGTTTCGTCCATCAGCCCCAGCATTTT. Translated, it gives CASSFVHQPQHF. This chain joins TRBV28 and TRBJ1-5; D not certain. Trimming removed 3 bases at V and 5 bases at J, with 5 bases between. Germline V gene lookup returns CDR1 MDHEN and CDR2 SYDVKM. The CDR3 length is 12 residues.

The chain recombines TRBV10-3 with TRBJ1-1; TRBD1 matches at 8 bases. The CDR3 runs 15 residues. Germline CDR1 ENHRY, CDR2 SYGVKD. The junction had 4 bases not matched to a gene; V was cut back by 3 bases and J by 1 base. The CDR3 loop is CAISDPGTGNTEAFF. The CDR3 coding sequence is TGTGCCATCAGTGACCCTGGGACAGGGAACACTGAAGCTTTCTTT.

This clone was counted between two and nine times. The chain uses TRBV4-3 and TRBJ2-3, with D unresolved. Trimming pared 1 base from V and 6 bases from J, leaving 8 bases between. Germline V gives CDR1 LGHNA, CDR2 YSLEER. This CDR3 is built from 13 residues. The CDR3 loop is CASSQVRVDTQYF. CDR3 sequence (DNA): TGCGCCAGCAGCCAAGTGCGCGTGGATACGCAGTATTTT.

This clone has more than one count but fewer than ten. The CDR3 loop is CASSFGTSWANVLTF. The CDR3 DNA is TGTGCCAGCAGCTTCGGGACATCGTGGGCCAACGTCCTGACTTTC. The chain combines TRBV5-6 with TRBJ2-6, with D possibly TRBD1 on 6 matching bases. The CDR3 runs 15 residues. Trimming left V 2 bases short and J 5 bases short, with 11 bases between. Germline V gives CDR1 SGHDT, CDR2 YYEEEE.

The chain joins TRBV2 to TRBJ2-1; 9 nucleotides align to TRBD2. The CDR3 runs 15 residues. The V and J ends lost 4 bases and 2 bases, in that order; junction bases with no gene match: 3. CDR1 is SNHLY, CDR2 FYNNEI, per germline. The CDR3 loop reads CASSGTSGPYNEQFF. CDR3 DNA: TGTGCCAGCAGTGGAACTAGCGGGCCCTACAATGAGCAGTTCTTC.